This entry lists 28 T cell receptor beta chains sequenced from one sample in a study of blood T cell repertoires in COVID-19. Sequencing used immunoSEQ multiplex PCR; TCRdb keeps in-frame clones, though not all of them. Of a few hundred thousand clones in the sample, around 80% were seen once. The sequenced material came from peripheral blood. The source of these receptors is a man in his forties or fifties who had recovered from COVID-19.

The V gene is TRBV6-2 or TRBV6-3, the J gene TRBJ1-4, with D unclear. The CDR3 is 14 amino acids. Germline loops: CDR1 MNHEY, CDR2 SVGEGT. Trimming took 2 bases from V and 3 from J, leaving 7 bases between them. The CDR3 nucleotides read TGTGCCAGCAGTTACATCTCCTCTAATGAAAAACTGTTTTTT. As protein: CASSYISSNEKLFF.

CDR3 residues: CASRVSRGLLNYEQYF. The DNA of the CDR3 is TGTGCCAGCAGGGTCTCCAGGGGGCTCCTTAACTACGAGCAGTACTTC. The V call is TRBV2, the J call TRBJ2-7, with TRBD1 matching 8 bases. This CDR3 has 16 amino acids. V dropped 6 bases and J dropped 3; count of bases not matched to a gene: 13. Per germline, CDR1 SNHLY and CDR2 FYNNEI.

This sequence joins TRBV29-1 and TRBJ2-5, with 11 bases fitting TRBD2. J lost 5 bases, V lost 7 bases, and 9 bases had no gene match. The CDR3 loop spans 14 amino acids. From germline, CDR1 is SQVTM and CDR2 ANQGSEA. The CDR3 spells CSARTSGGSETQYF. The CDR3 coding sequence is TGCAGCGCCCGTACTAGCGGGGGAAGTGAGACCCAGTACTTC.

The rearrangement uses TRBV7-9 and TRBJ2-6; D gene uncertain. The CDR3 spans 15 residues. V was pared by 1 base and J by 4 bases, with 8 bases between. In germline, CDR1 is SEHNR, CDR2 FQNEAQ (reference sequence). CDR3 region: CASSLGATGANVLTF. The CDR3 region has the DNA TGTGCCAGCAGCTTAGGTGCGACAGGGGCCAACGTCCTGACTTTC.

This chain joins TRBV21-1 and TRBJ1-2. TRBV21-1 is assigned pseudogene status. This CDR3 is built from 16 residues. The CDR3 reads CASSRNRENSNYGYTF. CDR3 nucleotide sequence: TGTGCCAGCAGCAGGAACCGGGAGAACTCTAACTATGGCTACACCTTC.

The chain combines TRBV18 with TRBJ2-7; unclear D gene. Germline V gives CDR1 KGHSH, CDR2 LQKENI. Trimming cost V 0 bases and J 0 bases, with 9 bases left between them. This CDR3 is 15 amino acids long. The CDR3 is CASSPPGRSSYEQYF. The CDR3 DNA reads as TGTGCCAGCTCACCACCGGGCAGAAGCTCCTACGAGCAGTACTTC.

The V and J genes are TRBV6-1 and TRBJ2-5; D unclear. This CDR3 spans 13 amino acids. The ends were cut back, 2 bases at V and 9 bases at J, with 13 bases in the middle. In germline, CDR1 is MNHNS, CDR2 SASEGT. This CDR3 reads CASSENIKLAQYF. CDR3 sequence (DNA): TGTGCCAGCAGTGAAAACATTAAGTTGGCCCAGTACTTC.

The chain recombines TRBV11-2 with TRBJ2-2; D is perhaps TRBD1 (5 bases). Trimming took 3 bases from V and 0 from J, leaving 20 bases between them. This CDR3 is built from 19 residues. Germline CDR1 is SGHAT and CDR2 is FQNNGV. The CDR3, as DNA: TGTGCCAGCAGCTTGGAGACAGAAAAAAGATTTACGAACACCGGGGAGCTGTTTTTT. The encoded protein is CASSLETEKRFTNTGELFF.

This chain links TRBV7-2 with TRBJ1-1; D remains unclear. V was pared by 1 base and J by 1 base, with 19 bases between. The CDR3 loop spans 18 amino acids. The germline V gene has CDR1 SGHTA and CDR2 FQGNSA. CDR3 DNA: TGTGCCAGCAGCTTAGTCTGGTACTCTCCATCGAGGAACACTGAAGCTTTCTTT. Translation: CASSLVWYSPSRNTEAFF.

This clone was counted once. The chain employs TRBV30 and TRBJ2-7, with TRBD1 matching over 9 bases. Germline V lookup: CDR1 GTSNPN, CDR2 SVGIG (reference sequence). CDR3 length: 13 residues. Losses at the gene ends were 0 bases for V and 6 bases for J; bases not matched to a gene: 3. CDR3 DNA sequence: TGTGCCTGGAGTGTAGGGACAGGGAGCGAGCAGTACTTC. Its protein product is CAWSVGTGSEQYF. Using reference TRBV30 and TRBJ2-7 for the parts outside the CDR3, the full variable domain is SQTIHQWPATLVQPVGSPLSLECTVEGTSNPNLYWYRQAAGRGLQLLFYSVGIGQISSEVPQNLSASRPQDRQFILSSKKLLLSDSGFYLCAWSVGTGSEQYFGPGTRLTVT.

The chain links TRBV11-2 to TRBJ2-1, with a tentative D call TRBD2 (5 bases). Germline V gene data show CDR1 as SGHAT and CDR2 as FQNNGV. Trimming removed 3 bases from V and 4 bases from J, with 13 bases in between. The length of the CDR3 is 15 residues. The CDR3 spells CASSFRLATYNEQFF. In DNA, the CDR3 is TGTGCCAGCAGCTTTAGGCTAGCTACGTACAATGAGCAGTTCTTC.

In this sample, this clone turned up a few times. J is TRBJ1-2 and V is TRBV14; weak D call: TRBD1 (6 bases). The germline V gene has CDR1 SGHDN and CDR2 FVKESK. Trimming removed 4 bases at V and 0 bases at J, with 6 bases between. CDR3 length: 13 residues. The CDR3 loop is CASSRDTNYGYTF. DNA for the CDR3: TGTGCCAGCAGCCGGGACACTAACTATGGCTACACCTTC. Full variable domain (outside the CDR3, taken from reference TRBV14 and TRBJ1-2): EAGVTQFPSHSVIEKGQTVTLRCDPISGHDNLYWYRRVMGKEIKFLLHFVKESKQDESGMPNNRFLAERTGGTYSTLKVQPAELEDSGVYFCASSRDTNYGYTFGSGTRLTVV.

The chain links TRBV15 to TRBJ2-1; tentatively, D is TRBD1 (6 bases). The CDR3 is made up of 17 amino acids. V gave up 0 bases and J gave up 0 bases, with 12 bases separating them. CDR1 is LNHNV and CDR2 is YYDKDF in the germline V gene (reference sequence). The CDR3 loop reads CATSREGASSSYNEQFF. The CDR3 DNA is TGTGCCACCAGCAGAGAGGGGGCTTCCAGCTCCTACAATGAGCAGTTCTTC. The full variable domain, rest sourced from reference TRBV15 and TRBJ2-1, is DAMVIQNPRYQVTQFGKPVTLSCSQTLNHNVMYWYQQKSSQAPKLLFHYYDKDFNNEADTPDNFQSRRPNTSFCFLDIRSPGLGDTAMYLCATSREGASSSYNEQFFGPGTRLTVL.

This clone has only one observation. The chain is built from TRBV19 and TRBJ2-3; 8 bases line up with TRBD2. Trimming at V came to 4 bases and at J to 9 bases, leaving 9 bases not matched to a gene. The germline CDR1 and CDR2 sequences are LNHDA and SQIVND (reference sequence). The CDR3 spans 14 residues. The CDR3 nucleotides are TGTGCCAGTAGTAGGGGAGGGGCGGGAGGAACGCAGTATTTT. This codes for CASSRGGAGGTQYF. Using reference TRBV19 and TRBJ2-3 for the parts outside the CDR3, the full variable domain is DGGITQSPKYLFRKEGQNVTLSCEQNLNHDAMYWYRQDPGQGLRLIYYSQIVNDFQKGDIAEGYSVSREKKESFPLTVTSAQKNPTAFYLCASSRGGAGGTQYFGPGTRLTVL.

V is TRBV7-9 and J is TRBJ2-2; the D gene is possibly TRBD1 (5 bases). The ends were cut back, 1 base at V and 0 bases at J, with 12 bases in the middle. CDR1 is SEHNR and CDR2 is FQNEAQ in the germline V gene (reference sequence). CDR3 length: 17 residues. The CDR3 DNA follows: TGTGCCAGCAGCTTAGGCTCCGCAGGGACGAACACCGGGGAGCTGTTTTTT. Translation: CASSLGSAGTNTGELFF.

This clone has a handful of counts. The chain recombines TRBV6-5 with TRBJ1-1; no definite D call. Germline assignment: CDR1 MNHEY and CDR2 SVGAGI. The ends were cut back, 4 bases at V and 1 base at J, with 7 bases in the middle. The CDR3 totals 13 residues. The DNA for the CDR3 is TGTGCCAGCAGTTCCCGGGAGAACACTGAAGCTTTCTTT. As protein: CASSSRENTEAFF.

A single count supports this clone. The chain couples TRBV5-4 to TRBJ1-5; D might be TRBD1 (5 bases). V was shortened by 3 bases and J by 2 bases, with 15 bases between the two germline ends. This CDR3 has 16 amino acids. In germline, CDR1 is SGHNT, CDR2 YYREEE (reference sequence). The CDR3 coding sequence is TGTGCCAGCAGCTGGGGCGGGGGACGGGGCAATCAGCCCCAGCATTTT. It specifies CASSWGGGRGNQPQHF.

V gene TRBV5-4 combines with J gene TRBJ1-2, with D possibly matching TRBD1 (5 bases). The germline V and J ends were trimmed by 0 bases and 6 bases, with 15 bases remaining between them. The CDR3 extends over 15 amino acids. The germline V gene encodes CDR1 SGHNT and CDR2 YYREEE (reference sequence). In DNA, the CDR3 is TGTGCCAGCAGCTTGGTCGGAGGGGCGAGCGATGGCTACACCTTC. As protein: CASSLVGGASDGYTF.

Details on this clone: At one of its ends the junction is not consistent with the germline gene, which may arise from a read error. This sequence joins TRBV7-7 and TRBJ2-5, with TRBD2 matching 7 bases. Germline CDR1 and CDR2: SSHAT and FNYEAQ (reference sequence). The CDR3 totals 13 residues. The CDR3 spells CASSLLAMETQYF. The DNA of the CDR3 is TGTGCTAGCAGCTTACTAGCGATGGAGACCCAGTACTTC.

J is TRBJ1-1 and V is TRBV12-5, with TRBD1 as a possible D gene (5 bases). V was clipped by 3 bases and J by 1 base, with 12 bases between them. This CDR3 contains 15 residues. Germline loops: CDR1 LGHNT, CDR2 FRNRAP. CDR3 region: CASGFRGLGNTEAFF. In nucleotides, the CDR3 is TGTGCTAGTGGTTTTCGGGGACTGGGGAACACTGAAGCTTTCTTT.

The CDR3 loop reads CASSANTRYNEQFF. CDR3 DNA sequence: TGTGCCAGCAGCGCTAATACCCGCTACAATGAGCAGTTCTTC. The chain links TRBV11-3 to TRBJ2-1; D call uncertain. V shed 5 bases and J shed 3 bases, with 11 bases lying between them. Germline V gene data show CDR1 as SGHNT and CDR2 as YENEEA. The length of the CDR3 is 14 residues.

This chain links TRBV27 with TRBJ1-1, with a weak D call TRBD1 (6 bases). The V gene lost 4 bases and the J gene lost 3 bases, with 9 bases spanning the gap. The CDR3 has 13 amino acids. Per germline, CDR1 MNHEY and CDR2 SMNVEV (reference sequence). The CDR3 sequence: CASSSRTDTEAFF. In nucleotides, the CDR3 is TGTGCCAGCAGTTCCCGGACAGACACTGAAGCTTTCTTT.

A few counts support this clone. V is TRBV19 and J is TRBJ2-7; TRBD1 agrees at 8 bases. The V and J ends lost 5 bases and 0 bases, in that order; junction bases with no gene match: 12. The germline gives CDR1 LNHDA, CDR2 SQIVND (reference sequence). The CDR3 has 17 residues. The CDR3 coding sequence is TGTGCCAGTAGTCCCTACTCCGGGACAGGAGTCTCCTACGAGCAGTACTTC. Translated: CASSPYSGTGVSYEQYF.

In its sample, this clone was seen once. The rearrangement joins TRBV14 to TRBJ2-1, with 8 nucleotides matching TRBD2. Germline CDR1 reads SGHDN; CDR2 reads FVKESK. The CDR3 runs 16 residues. The trim removed 1 base at V and 3 bases at J, leaving 5 bases unmatched. The CDR3 DNA follows: TGTGCCAGCAGCCAAGGAGCGGGGGCGATCTACAATGAGCAGTTCTTC. Protein: CASSQGAGAIYNEQFF.

The V call is TRBV9, the J call TRBJ2-3; no definite D call. Germline-derived CDR1 and CDR2 are SGDLS and YYNGEE. The CDR3 covers 14 residues. V was shortened by 5 bases and J by 1 base, with 11 bases between the two germline ends. CDR3 DNA: TGTGCCAGCAGTCGTACACCTGGCACAGATACGCAGTATTTT. It is translated as CASSRTPGTDTQYF. Supplemented by reference TRBV9 and TRBJ2-3, the full variable domain reads DSGVTQTPKHLITATGQRVTLRCSPRSGDLSVYWYQQSLDQGLQFLIQYYNGEERAKGNILERFSAQQFPDLHSELNLSSLELGDSALYFCASSRTPGTDTQYFGPGTRLTVL.

This clone was observed a few times. J is TRBJ2-1 and V is TRBV7-2, with 8 bases fitting TRBD1. Germline-derived CDR1 and CDR2 are SGHTA and FQGNSA. V gave up 4 bases and J gave up 9 bases; unmatched junction bases: 5. CDR3 size: 13 residues. In nucleotides, the CDR3 is TGTGCCAGCAGCTCGGACAGGGTAAGTGAGCAGTTCTTC. It encodes CASSSDRVSEQFF. The full variable domain, in which reference TRBV7-2 and TRBJ2-1 provide the parts outside the CDR3, is GAGVSQSPSNKVTEKGKDVELRCDPISGHTALYWYRQSLGQGLEFLIYFQGNSAPDKSGLPSDRFSAERTGGSVSTLTIQRTQQEDSAVYLCASSSDRVSEQFFGPGTRLTVL.

This clone was detected a few times. V and J are TRBV7-9 and TRBJ1-2, with 7 bases aligning to TRBD1. The CDR3 consists of 15 residues. Germline assignment: CDR1 SEHNR and CDR2 FQNEAQ (reference sequence). Unmatched junction bases numbered 4, after V lost 3 bases and J lost 0 bases. The CDR3 region is CASSFQTGTNYGYTF. CDR3 in DNA: TGTGCCAGCAGCTTCCAGACAGGGACTAACTATGGCTACACCTTC.

V is TRBV19 and J is TRBJ2-5; a weak D match, TRBD1 (5 bases). The germline gives CDR1 LNHDA, CDR2 SQIVND (reference sequence). The V end lost 5 bases, the J end lost 4 bases, and 17 bases lay between the germline ends. This CDR3 is 15 amino acids long. The CDR3 sequence: CASSPRQPPRETQYF. The CDR3 DNA reads as TGTGCCAGTAGTCCGCGACAGCCTCCCCGAGAGACCCAGTACTTC.